This passage covers 12 T cell receptor beta chains from one sample sequenced in a study of shared clonotypes between healthy human individuals. Repertoires were generated with immunoSEQ multiplex PCR, while TCRdb's copy carries only in-frame clones and drops some. The top ten hold roughly 1.2% of the sample, which has about 1,500,000 clones, roughly 96% seen once. The sequencing sample was made of naive CD4+ T cells sorted from blood. Subset denoted: CD45RA+ positively selected. The receptors were sampled from a man aged 30 to 39 in good health.

The CDR3 protein is CASSDSWSTDTQYF. The CDR3 nucleotides read TGTGCCAGCAGCGATAGTTGGAGCACAGATACGCAGTATTTT. The V and J genes are TRBV6-1 and TRBJ2-3, with D hard to call. The CDR3 consists of 14 residues. Germline V gene data show CDR1 as MNHNS and CDR2 as SASEGT. Trimming stripped 6 bases from V and 0 bases from J, with 10 bases between.

The V and J genes are TRBV6-1 and TRBJ2-7; D call uncertain. Germline lookup yields CDR1 MNHNS and CDR2 SASEGT. V lost 9 bases, J lost 4 bases, and 22 bases lay in between. This CDR3 contains 15 residues. The CDR3, as DNA: TGTGCCAGTGCCAGCAGTGAAGATGGGATTTACGAGCAGTACTTC. This translates into CASASSEDGIYEQYF.

This sequence joins TRBV5-8 and TRBJ2-5, with D possibly TRBD2 on 5 matching bases. The V end was cut by 4 bases, the J end by 7 bases, with 14 bases between. From germline, CDR1 is SGHTS and CDR2 YDEGEE. The CDR3 spans 13 residues. The CDR3 nucleotides are TGTGCCAGCAGCGTCTTCGGGGAAGGGACCCAGTACTTC. This translates into CASSVFGEGTQYF.

The rearrangement joins TRBV5-1 to TRBJ2-4; tentatively, D is TRBD1 or TRBD2 (5 bases each). Germline CDR1 reads SGHRS; CDR2 reads YFSETQ. The CDR3 spans 14 residues. Trimming left V 0 bases short and J 7 bases short, with 11 bases between. The CDR3 protein is CASSLVGDTNIQYF. The CDR3 DNA reads TGCGCCAGCAGCTTGGTGGGGGATACTAACATTCAGTACTTC. Full variable domain (remainder filled in from reference TRBV5-1 and TRBJ2-4): KAGVTQTPRYLIKTRGQQVTLSCSPISGHRSVSWYQQTPGQGLQFLFEYFSETQRNKGNFPGRFSGRQFSNSRSEMNVSTLELGDSALYLCASSLVGDTNIQYFGAGTRLSVL.

A note on this clone: This specimen includes other DNA sequences encoding the same CDR3. The J gene is TRBJ2-3, the V gene TRBV29-1, with D possibly being TRBD1 (6 bases). The CDR3 has 12 amino acids. V was pared by 3 bases and J by 5 bases, with 9 bases between. The germline gives CDR1 SQVTM, CDR2 ANQGSEA. The CDR3 sequence is CSVDRGLDTQYF. Written as DNA, the CDR3 is TGCAGCGTTGACAGGGGTTTAGATACGCAGTATTTT.

This chain connects TRBV29-1 to TRBJ2-7; D remains ambiguous. The CDR3 loop spans 13 amino acids. Trimming left V 4 bases short and J 4 bases short, with 14 bases between. Germline lookup yields CDR1 SQVTM and CDR2 ANQGSEA. Here the CDR3 reads CSVVTGWGYEQYF. The CDR3 DNA follows: TGCAGCGTTGTGACTGGCTGGGGATACGAGCAGTACTTC.

Comment on this clone: Other DNA variants within this sample encode the same CDR3. The chain is built from TRBV11-2 and TRBJ2-7; 9 bases are a match to TRBD1. The CDR3 runs to 14 residues. V was pared by 1 base and J by 4 bases, with 2 bases of the junction left unmatched. Germline lookup yields CDR1 SGHAT and CDR2 FQNNGV. DNA for the CDR3: TGTGCCAGCAGCTTAGGGACAGGGGTTTACGAGCAGTACTTC. Amino acids: CASSLGTGVYEQYF.

The rearrangement links TRBV6-6 to TRBJ2-2, with 11 bases lining up with TRBD2. V was pared by 8 bases and J by 4 bases, with 9 bases of the junction left unmatched. The CDR3 extends over 16 amino acids. In germline, CDR1 is MNHNY, CDR2 SVGAGI (reference sequence). DNA of the CDR3: TGTGCCAGCCATTCTAGCGGGAGGCTCGTCACCGGGGAGCTGTTTTTT. This gives the protein CASHSSGRLVTGELFF.

The chain couples TRBV9 to TRBJ2-5; 7 bases agree with TRBD1. The germline CDR1 and CDR2 sequences are SGDLS and YYNGEE. The CDR3 contains 15 residues. With 0 bases clipped from V and 3 bases from J, the junction kept 5 bases outside the gene matches. The CDR3 loop reads CASSVGSGGEETQYF. In DNA form, the CDR3 reads TGTGCCAGCAGCGTAGGATCAGGGGGTGAAGAGACCCAGTACTTC.

The rearrangement joins TRBV11-2 to TRBJ2-3, with D tentatively TRBD1 (5 bases). This CDR3 is 17 amino acids long. V shed 2 bases and J shed 0 bases, with 15 bases lying between them. CDR1 is SGHAT and CDR2 is FQNNGV in the germline V gene. This CDR3 is CASSLWALTASTDTQYF. As DNA, the CDR3 is TGTGCCAGCAGCTTATGGGCCCTGACAGCTAGCACAGATACGCAGTATTTT.

This clone was observed a single time. The J gene is TRBJ1-2, the V gene TRBV9; D uncertain. CDR3 length: 14 residues. Germline-derived CDR1 and CDR2 are SGDLS and YYNGEE. The V end lost 0 bases, the J end lost 2 bases, and 8 bases lay between the germline ends. The CDR3 loop is CASSVASMNYGYTF. The CDR3 DNA is TGTGCCAGCAGCGTAGCGTCCATGAACTATGGCTACACCTTC. The entire variable domain, with the rest obtained from reference TRBV9 and TRBJ1-2, is as follows: DSGVTQTPKHLITATGQRVTLRCSPRSGDLSVYWYQQSLDQGLQFLIQYYNGEERAKGNILERFSAQQFPDLHSELNLSSLELGDSALYFCASSVASMNYGYTFGSGTRLTVV.

The V gene is TRBV2, the J gene TRBJ2-3; D uncertain. Trimming took 2 bases from V and 3 from J, leaving 6 bases between them. Germline V gene sequence: CDR1 SNHLY, CDR2 FYNNEI. The CDR3 is 13 residues long. DNA for the CDR3: TGTGCCAGCAGTGAACTCGGGACAGATACGCAGTATTTT. Translating gives CASSELGTDTQYF.